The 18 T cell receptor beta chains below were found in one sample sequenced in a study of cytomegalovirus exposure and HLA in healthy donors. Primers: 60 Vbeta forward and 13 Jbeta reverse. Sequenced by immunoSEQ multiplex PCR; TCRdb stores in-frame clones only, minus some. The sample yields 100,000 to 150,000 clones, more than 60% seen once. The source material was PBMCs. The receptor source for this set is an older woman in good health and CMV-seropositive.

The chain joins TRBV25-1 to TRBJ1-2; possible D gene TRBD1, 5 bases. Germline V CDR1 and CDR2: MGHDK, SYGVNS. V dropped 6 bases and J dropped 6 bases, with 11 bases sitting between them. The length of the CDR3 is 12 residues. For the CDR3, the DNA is TGTGCCAGCAGATCCGCAGGGAATGGCTACACCTTC. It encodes CASRSAGNGYTF.

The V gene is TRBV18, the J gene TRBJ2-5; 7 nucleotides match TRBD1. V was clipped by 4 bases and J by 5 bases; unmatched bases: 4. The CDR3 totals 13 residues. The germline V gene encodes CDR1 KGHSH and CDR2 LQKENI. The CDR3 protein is CASSQGQRETQYF. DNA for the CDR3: TGTGCCAGCTCACAGGGACAGCGGGAGACCCAGTACTTC.

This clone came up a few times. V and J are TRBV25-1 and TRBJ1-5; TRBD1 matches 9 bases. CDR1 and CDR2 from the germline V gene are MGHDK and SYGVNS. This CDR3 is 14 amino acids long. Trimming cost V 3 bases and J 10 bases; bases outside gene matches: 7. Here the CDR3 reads CASSEGQGGKPQHF. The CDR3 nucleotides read TGTGCCAGCAGTGAGGGACAGGGCGGAAAACCCCAGCATTTT.

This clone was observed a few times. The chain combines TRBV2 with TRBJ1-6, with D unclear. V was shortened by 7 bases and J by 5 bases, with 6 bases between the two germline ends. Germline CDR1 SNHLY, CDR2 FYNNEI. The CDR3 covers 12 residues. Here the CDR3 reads CASMRNNSPLHF. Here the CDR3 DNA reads TGTGCCAGCATGCGGAATAATTCACCCCTCCACTTT.

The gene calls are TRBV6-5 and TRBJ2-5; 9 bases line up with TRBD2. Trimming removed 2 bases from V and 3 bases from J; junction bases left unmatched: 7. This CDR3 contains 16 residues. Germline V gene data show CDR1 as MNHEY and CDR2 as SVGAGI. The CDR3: CASSYLGLAGKETQYF. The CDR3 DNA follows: TGTGCCAGCAGTTACCTTGGGCTAGCGGGGAAAGAGACCCAGTACTTC.

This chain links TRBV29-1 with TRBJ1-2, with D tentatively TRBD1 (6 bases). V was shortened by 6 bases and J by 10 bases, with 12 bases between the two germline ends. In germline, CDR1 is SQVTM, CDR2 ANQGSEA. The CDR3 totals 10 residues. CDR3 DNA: TGCAGCGTGACTACAGGGACCTACACCTTC. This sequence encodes CSVTTGTYTF.

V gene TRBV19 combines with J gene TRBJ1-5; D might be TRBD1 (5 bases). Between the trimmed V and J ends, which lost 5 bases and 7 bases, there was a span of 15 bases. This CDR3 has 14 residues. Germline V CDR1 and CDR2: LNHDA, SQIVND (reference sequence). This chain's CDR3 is CASSVQGAGQPQHF. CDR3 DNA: TGTGCCAGTAGTGTCCAGGGTGCAGGGCAGCCCCAGCATTTT.

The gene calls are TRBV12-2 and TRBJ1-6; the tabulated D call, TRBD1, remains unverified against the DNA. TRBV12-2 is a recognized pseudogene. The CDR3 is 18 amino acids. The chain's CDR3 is CASRLGTGGSSYNSPLHF. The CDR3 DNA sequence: TGTGCAAGTCGCTTAGGGACAGGGGGGAGCTCCTATAATTCACCCCTCCACTTT.

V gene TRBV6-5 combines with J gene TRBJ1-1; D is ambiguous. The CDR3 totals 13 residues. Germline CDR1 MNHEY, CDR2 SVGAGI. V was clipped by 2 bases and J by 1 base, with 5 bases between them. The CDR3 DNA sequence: TGTGCCAGCAGTTACCTCCCGAACACTGAAGCTTTCTTT. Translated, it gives CASSYLPNTEAFF.

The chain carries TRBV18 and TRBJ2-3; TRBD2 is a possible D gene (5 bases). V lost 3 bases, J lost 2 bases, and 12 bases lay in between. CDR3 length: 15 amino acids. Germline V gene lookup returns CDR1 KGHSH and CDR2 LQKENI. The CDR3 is CASSPSGGHTDTQYF. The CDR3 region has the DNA TGTGCCAGCTCACCCTCGGGCGGGCACACAGATACGCAGTATTTT.

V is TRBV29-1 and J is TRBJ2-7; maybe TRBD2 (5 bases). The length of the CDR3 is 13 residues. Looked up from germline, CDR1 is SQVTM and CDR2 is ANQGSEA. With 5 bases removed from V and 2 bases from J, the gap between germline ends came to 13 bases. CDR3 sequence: CSVSEGKAYEQYF. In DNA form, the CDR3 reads TGCAGCGTTAGTGAGGGAAAAGCCTACGAGCAGTACTTC.

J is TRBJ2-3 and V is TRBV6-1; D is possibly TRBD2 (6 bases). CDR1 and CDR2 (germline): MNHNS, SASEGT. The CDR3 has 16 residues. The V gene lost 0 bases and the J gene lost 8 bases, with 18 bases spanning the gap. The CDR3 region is CASSEAGTLLGGTQYF. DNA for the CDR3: TGTGCCAGCAGTGAAGCCGGGACCCTCCTGGGAGGTACGCAGTATTTT.

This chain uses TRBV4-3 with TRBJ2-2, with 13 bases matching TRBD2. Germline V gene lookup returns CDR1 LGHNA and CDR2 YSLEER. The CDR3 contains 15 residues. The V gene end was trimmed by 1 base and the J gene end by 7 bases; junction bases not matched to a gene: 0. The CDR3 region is CASSQGTSGSGELFF. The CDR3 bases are TGCGCCAGCAGCCAAGGGACTAGCGGGAGCGGGGAGCTGTTTTTT.

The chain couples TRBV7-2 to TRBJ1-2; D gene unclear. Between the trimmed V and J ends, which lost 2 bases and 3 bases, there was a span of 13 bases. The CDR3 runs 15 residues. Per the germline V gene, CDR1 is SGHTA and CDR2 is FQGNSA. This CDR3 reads CASSLRRSVHYGYTF. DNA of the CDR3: TGTGCCAGCAGCTTAAGGAGATCGGTCCACTATGGCTACACCTTC.

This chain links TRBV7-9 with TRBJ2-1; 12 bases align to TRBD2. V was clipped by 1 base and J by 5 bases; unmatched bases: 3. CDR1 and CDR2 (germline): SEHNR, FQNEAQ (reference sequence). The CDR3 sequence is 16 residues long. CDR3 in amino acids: CASSLGTSGDNNEQFF. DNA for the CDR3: TGTGCCAGCAGCTTAGGGACTAGCGGGGATAACAATGAGCAGTTCTTC.

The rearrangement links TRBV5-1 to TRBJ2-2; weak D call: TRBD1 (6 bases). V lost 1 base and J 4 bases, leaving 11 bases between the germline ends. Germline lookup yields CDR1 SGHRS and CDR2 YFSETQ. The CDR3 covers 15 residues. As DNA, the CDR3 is TGCGCCAGCAGCTTGTGGGACATTACCACCGGGGAGCTGTTTTTT. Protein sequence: CASSLWDITTGELFF.

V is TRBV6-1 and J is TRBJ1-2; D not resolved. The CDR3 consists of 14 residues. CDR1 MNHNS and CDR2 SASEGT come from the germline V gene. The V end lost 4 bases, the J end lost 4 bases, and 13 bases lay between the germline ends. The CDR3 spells CASSASAVIYGYTF. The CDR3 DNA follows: TGTGCCAGCAGTGCCTCTGCGGTCATCTATGGCTACACCTTC.

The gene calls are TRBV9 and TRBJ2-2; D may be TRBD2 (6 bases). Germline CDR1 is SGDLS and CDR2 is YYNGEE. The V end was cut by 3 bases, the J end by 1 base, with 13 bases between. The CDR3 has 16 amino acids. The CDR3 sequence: CASSAHSRENTGELFF. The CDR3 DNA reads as TGTGCCAGCAGCGCCCACTCGCGGGAGAACACCGGGGAGCTGTTTTTT.